A selection of T cell receptor beta chains follows, all from one sample in a study of OX40 agonist ivuxolimab in advanced cancers. Assay used: immunoSEQ multiplex PCR; TCRdb lists only in-frame clones, some missing. The data show 80,000 to 95,000 clones, with around 92% seen just once and 0.45% to 0.55% held by the top ten. Sequenced material: CD4+ or CD8+ T cells sorted from blood, taken in a trial of the OX40 agonist ivuxolimab. These receptors all stem from an adult with an advanced solid tumor such as melanoma, head and neck, liver or kidney cancer. The CDR3 runs from the conserved cysteine through the conserved F or W. A D gene is named only where the DNA matches it firmly. Clone size is given for some rows only: seen once, a few or many times, or a class if the clone is expanded.

NA	TRBJ2-1	TRBV4-1	TRBD2	CASSQPGTSGEQFF	TGCGCCAGCAGCCAACCAGGGACTAGCGGTGAGCAGTTCTTC
NA	TRBJ2-5	TRBV5-5	TRBD2	CASREIAGAVQETQYF	TGTGCCAGCAGAGAAATAGCGGGGGCGGTCCAAGAGACCCAGTACTTC
once	TRBJ2-2	TRBV7-9	NA	CASSHRLGRSGTGELFF	TGTGCCAGCAGCCACCGCTTGGGGCGGTCGGGCACCGGGGAGCTGTTTTTT
NA	TRBJ2-5	TRBV10-3	NA	CATSRVGPGQETQYF	TGTGCCACCTCCCGAGTGGGACCCGGCCAAGAGACCCAGTACTTC
NA	TRBJ1-3	TRBV27	TRBD1	CASSFPSTGGKNTIYF	TGTGCCAGCAGTTTCCCATCGACAGGGGGGAAGAACACCATATATTTT
once	TRBJ2-7	TRBV11-2	TRBD2	CASSLVGRVYEQYF	TGTGCCAGCAGCTTAGTCGGGAGGGTCTACGAGCAGTACTTC
NA	TRBJ1-2	TRBV19	NA	CASSPLGVGANYGYTF	TGTGCCAGTAGTCCCTTGGGGGTCGGGGCTAACTATGGCTACACCTTC
once	TRBJ1-1	TRBV5-4	NA	CASSLQRADNTEAFF	TGTGCCAGCAGCTTGCAGCGGGCGGATAACACTGAAGCTTTCTTT
once	TRBJ2-6	TRBV5-1	NA	CASREGPGGYGANVLTF	TGCGCCAGCCGGGAGGGTCCAGGGGGGTATGGGGCCAACGTCCTGACTTTC
NA	TRBJ1-5	TRBV6-6	NA	CASSYSRGGDQPQHF	TGTGCCAGCAGTTACTCTCGAGGGGGGGATCAGCCCCAGCATTTT
NA	TRBJ1-5	TRBV7-2	NA	CASSLGWGRNQPQHF	TGTGCCAGCAGCTTAGGGTGGGGTCGGAATCAGCCCCAGCATTTT
NA	TRBJ2-7	TRBV5-6	TRBD2	CASNKRTSGASYEQYF	TGTGCCAGCAACAAAAGGACTAGCGGGGCCTCCTACGAGCAGTACTTC
NA	TRBJ2-2	TRBV5-1	NA	CASSPAVGPNTGELFF	TGCGCCAGCAGCCCGGCCGTCGGCCCCAACACCGGGGAGCTGTTTTTT
NA	TRBJ2-2	TRBV28	TRBD2	CASSFPGLAGPNTGELFF	TGTGCCAGCAGTTTCCCGGGACTAGCGGGACCCAACACCGGGGAGCTGTTTTTT
NA	TRBJ1-3	TRBV19	NA	CASSIRGRDGNTIYF	TGTGCCAGTAGTATCAGGGGAAGGGATGGAAACACCATATATTTT
once	TRBJ2-1	TRBV5-1	TRBD1	CASRKETGGLHEQFF	TGCGCCAGCAGAAAAGAGACAGGGGGTCTTCATGAGCAGTTCTTC
once	TRBJ1-2	TRBV4-1	NA	CASSPYETGNYGYTF	TGCGCCAGCAGCCCATATGAGACCGGGAACTATGGCTACACCTTC
NA	TRBJ1-2	TRBV7-3	TRBD1	CASSPGQGNYGYTF	TGTGCCAGCAGCCCCGGACAGGGGAACTATGGCTACACCTTC
NA	TRBJ1-5	TRBV6-1	NA	CASSIHSNQPQHF	TGTGCCAGCAGTATACATAGCAATCAGCCCCAGCATTTT
NA	TRBJ2-7	TRBV9	TRBD1	CASSGGQGWLNEQYF	TGTGCCAGCAGCGGAGGACAGGGGTGGTTGAACGAGCAGTACTTC
NA	TRBJ1-2	TRBV7-2	NA	CASSPARGGYGYTF	TGTGCCAGCAGCCCCGCCCGTGGCGGCTATGGCTACACCTTC
NA	TRBJ2-1	TRBV19	NA	CASSIGSDSDEQFF	TGTGCCAGTAGTATAGGTTCTGACAGCGACGAGCAGTTCTTC
NA	TRBJ1-4	TRBV6-5	TRBD1	CASSGQGTNEKLFF	TGTGCCAGCAGTGGACAGGGAACTAATGAAAAACTGTTTTTT
few	TRBJ1-2	TRBV6-5	NA	CASRRPGQGIYGYTF	TGTGCCAGCAGGCGACCGGGGCAGGGGATCTATGGCTACACCTTC
NA	TRBJ2-7	TRBV5-1	NA	CASSLGVRSEQYF	TGCGCCAGCAGCTTGGGTGTCAGGAGCGAGCAGTACTTC
NA	TRBJ1-1	TRBV6-5	TRBD1	CASSRDRERSTEAFF	TGTGCCAGCAGTCGGGACAGGGAACGGAGCACTGAAGCTTTCTTT
NA	TRBJ2-7	TRBV11-2	NA	CASSSPGGYGSEQYF	TGTGCCAGCAGCTCCCCCGGGGGCTACGGGAGCGAGCAGTACTTC
NA	TRBJ2-5	TRBV7-9	NA	CASSLIAEETQYF	TGTGCCAGCAGCTTGATTGCGGAGGAGACCCAGTACTTC
NA	TRBJ2-5	TRBV7-9	NA	CASSLGPRGVETQYF	TGTGCCAGCAGCTTAGGTCCTCGAGGGGTCGAGACCCAGTACTTC
NA	TRBJ2-2	TRBV7-9	NA	CASSLKGLAANTGELFF	TGTGCCAGCAGCTTAAAGGGGTTAGCGGCGAACACCGGGGAGCTGTTTTTT
NA	TRBJ2-5	TRBV21-1	NA	CASSKSGLAGPETQYF	TGTGCCAGCAGCAAATCTGGGCTAGCGGGGCCAGAGACCCAGTACTTC
NA	TRBJ2-2	TRBV6-5	TRBD2	CASRVAGANTGELFF	TGTGCCAGCAGAGTAGCGGGTGCGAACACCGGGGAGCTGTTTTTT
once	TRBJ2-7	TRBV11-3	NA	CASSPNPTSSYEQYF	TGTGCCAGCAGCCCGAACCCGACTAGCTCCTACGAGCAGTACTTC
NA	TRBJ2-7	TRBV9	NA	CASSVGAGWGSYEQYF	TGTGCCAGCAGCGTAGGGGCAGGGTGGGGGTCCTACGAGCAGTACTTC
NA	TRBJ2-1	TRBV9	TRBD2	CASSVGTSGGAWEQFF	TGTGCCAGCAGCGTAGGTACTAGCGGGGGGGCATGGGAGCAGTTCTTC
NA	TRBJ1-2	TRBV11-2	NA	CASSSQGYGYTF	TGTGCCAGCAGCTCCCAGGGTTATGGCTACACCTTC
NA	TRBJ2-3	TRBV11-2	NA	CASSPVADTQYF	TGTGCCAGCAGCCCGGTGGCGGATACGCAGTATTTT
once	TRBJ2-7	TRBV6-6	NA	CASNTGPNYEQYF	TGTGCCAGCAACACCGGGCCCAACTACGAGCAGTACTTC
NA	TRBJ2-5	TRBV19	NA	CASSIGGTPGETQYF	TGTGCCAGTAGTATAGGAGGGACCCCAGGGGAGACCCAGTACTTC
NA	TRBJ1-3	TRBV6-6	NA	CASSRAGYSGNTIYF	TGTGCCAGCAGCCGAGCCGGGTACTCTGGAAACACCATATATTTT
NA	TRBJ1-2	TRBV9	TRBD1	CASSVLPGTGGVRAGYTF	TGTGCCAGCAGCGTATTGCCCGGGACAGGGGGAGTTCGCGCTGGCTACACCTTC
NA	TRBJ2-7	TRBV6-5	TRBD1	CASSDWTGSSYEQYF	TGTGCCAGCAGTGACTGGACAGGGAGCTCCTACGAGCAGTACTTC
NA	TRBJ1-4	TRBV11-1	NA	CASSTFGATNEKLFF	TGTGCCAGCAGCACCTTTGGGGCGACTAATGAAAAACTGTTTTTT
NA	TRBJ1-2	TRBV19	TRBD1	CASGGQGPTKAYGYTF	TGTGCCAGTGGGGGACAGGGACCTACCAAAGCCTATGGCTACACCTTC
NA	TRBJ2-7	TRBV11-3	NA	CASSVADYSYEQYF	TGTGCCAGCAGCGTAGCGGATTACTCCTACGAGCAGTACTTC
NA	TRBJ2-2	TRBV11-3	TRBD2	CASSLGLAGVNGELFF	TGTGCCAGCAGCCTGGGACTAGCGGGAGTTAACGGGGAGCTGTTTTTT
NA	TRBJ2-1	TRBV11-2	TRBD2	CASSPQAGLAFLEQFF	TGTGCCAGCAGCCCACAGGCGGGACTAGCGTTCCTTGAGCAGTTCTTC
NA	TRBJ2-1	TRBV6-1	TRBD1	CASSSLPGQLFF	TGTGCCAGCAGTTCATTACCGGGACAGCTGTTCTTC
NA	TRBJ1-1	TRBV7-8	NA	CASSLAGGEAFF	TGTGCCAGCAGCCTCGCCGGGGGTGAAGCTTTCTTT
NA	TRBJ2-7	TRBV11-2	TRBD2	CASSFPGLAAIYEQYF	TGTGCCAGCAGCTTCCCGGGACTAGCGGCTATCTACGAGCAGTACTTC
NA	TRBJ1-4	TRBV5-1	NA	CASRRTGKSNEKLFF	TGCGCCAGCAGACGTACAGGGAAATCTAATGAAAAACTGTTTTTT
NA	TRBJ1-3	TRBV19	NA	CASKPTAYSGNTIYF	TGTGCCAGTAAACCAACAGCCTACTCTGGAAACACCATATATTTT
NA	TRBJ1-1	TRBV4-1	NA	CASSQERVAGNTEAFF	TGCGCCAGCAGCCAAGAAAGGGTAGCGGGGAACACTGAAGCTTTCTTT
NA	TRBJ2-1	TRBV19	NA	CASSSREQFF	TGTGCCAGTAGTAGTCGTGAGCAGTTCTTC
NA	TRBJ2-4	TRBV6-1	TRBD1	CASSENGSGGPPENIQYF	TGTGCCAGCAGTGAAAATGGTTCAGGGGGCCCCCCAGAAAACATTCAGTACTTC
NA	TRBJ1-6	TRBV6-5	NA	CASSYGTRGNSPLHF	TGTGCCAGCAGTTACGGTACCAGGGGTAATTCACCCCTCCACTTT
NA	TRBJ2-7	TRBV30	NA	CAWSWSGTNRYEQYF	TGTGCCTGGTCTTGGTCCGGGACAAATCGCTACGAGCAGTACTTC
NA	TRBJ2-1	TRBV7-6	NA	CASSPRAYNEQFF	TGTGCCAGCAGCCCGCGAGCTTACAATGAGCAGTTCTTC
once	TRBJ1-1	TRBV6-6	NA	CASSYQVNTEAFF	TGTGCCAGCAGTTATCAGGTGAACACTGAAGCTTTCTTT